One sample yielded the 20 T cell receptor beta chains listed below, sequenced in a study of cytomegalovirus exposure and HLA in healthy donors. 13 Jbeta primers and 60 Vbeta primers were used for the PCR. Data came from immunoSEQ multiplex PCR; TCRdb stores just in-frame clones and leaves some out. Of fewer than 70,000 clones listed, roughly four fifths are singletons. Sequencing was performed on PBMCs. These receptors came from a human donor in good health.

CDR3 nucleotides: TGTGCCAGCAGTTACTCAGGTCTAGCGGGAGACGAGCAGTACTTC. Translated: CASSYSGLAGDEQYF. The rearrangement uses TRBV6-5 and TRBJ2-7; 10 nucleotides match TRBD2. J lost 5 bases, V lost 0 bases, and 4 bases had no gene match. The CDR3 has 15 amino acids. Germline V gives CDR1 MNHEY, CDR2 SVGAGI.

This clone showed up just a few times. The chain joins TRBV4-1 to TRBJ1-2; D possibly corresponds to TRBD1 (5 bases). This CDR3 has 14 amino acids. Germline assignment: CDR1 MGHRA and CDR2 YSYEKL. Trimming shortened V by 0 bases and J by 7 bases, and 12 bases separated the two germline ends. The CDR3 DNA reads as TGCGCCAGCAGCCAAGATTACAGGATCTCTGGCTACACCTTC. This encodes CASSQDYRISGYTF.

This clone was counted a single time. V is TRBV29-1 and J is TRBJ1-1; possible D gene TRBD1, 6 bases. The CDR3 sequence is 14 residues long. Germline values: CDR1 SQVTM, CDR2 ANQGSEA. The V end lost 7 bases, the J end lost 7 bases, and 22 bases lay between the germline ends. The DNA of the CDR3 is TGCAGCGCCAGGGACATGGCCGGTGTCGGTGAAGCTTTCTTT. This encodes CSARDMAGVGEAFF.

J is TRBJ1-2 and V is TRBV10-2; D unclear. The CDR3 runs to 12 residues. The germline V gene encodes CDR1 WSHSY and CDR2 SAAADI. The V and J ends lost 3 bases and 4 bases respectively, with 6 bases between them. CDR3 coding DNA: TGCGCCAGCAGTGATTCTTCCTATGGCTACACCTTC. It codes for CASSDSSYGYTF.

V usage is TRBV19 and J usage is TRBJ1-5, with D maybe TRBD1 (6 bases). CDR1 and CDR2 from the germline V gene are LNHDA and SQIVND (reference sequence). The CDR3 consists of 14 residues. The germline V and J ends were trimmed by 3 bases and 4 bases, with 10 bases remaining between them. The CDR3 nucleotides are TGTGCCAGTAGTATCCGCGACAGGAATCAGCCCCAGCATTTT. It encodes CASSIRDRNQPQHF.

The DNA for the CDR3 is TGCGCCAGCAGGCTGGGCTTAGGGGGAGTTTACTTC. As protein: CASRLGLGGVYF. V is TRBV10-2 and J is TRBJ2-7, with a tentative D call TRBD1 (6 bases). The CDR3 loop spans 12 amino acids. Looked up from germline, CDR1 is WSHSY and CDR2 is SAAADI. The ends were cut back, 6 bases at V and 13 bases at J, with 19 bases in the middle.

The chain is built from TRBV10-1 and TRBJ2-1, with 10 bases identical to TRBD2. The trim removed 4 bases at V and 7 bases at J, leaving 7 bases unmatched. The CDR3 is made up of 15 amino acids. CDR1 and CDR2 (germline): WNHNN, SYGVQD (reference sequence). CDR3 in amino acids: CASSAASGGANEQFF. CDR3 sequence (DNA): TGCGCCAGCAGTGCGGCCAGCGGGGGGGCGAATGAGCAGTTCTTC.

V usage is TRBV6-5 and J usage is TRBJ2-7; TRBD1 matches 11 bases. V gave up 1 base and J gave up 0 bases; unmatched junction bases: 2. From germline, CDR1 is MNHEY and CDR2 SVGAGI. This CDR3 contains 16 residues. The CDR3 DNA is TGTGCCAGCAGTTACTTGGGGACAGGGGGCTCCTACGAGCAGTACTTC. Protein sequence: CASSYLGTGGSYEQYF.

CDR3 amino acids: CASSSWYNSYEQYF. In DNA, the CDR3 is TGTGCCAGCAGTTCTTGGTACAACTCCTACGAGCAGTACTTC. The chain carries TRBV28 and TRBJ2-7; D unresolved. CDR3 length equals 14 residues. CDR1 MDHEN and CDR2 SYDVKM come from the germline V gene. V dropped 4 bases and J dropped 0 bases, with 10 bases sitting between them.

This rearrangement joins TRBV4-3 to TRBJ2-7, with TRBD2 identical over 12 bases. The J segment lost 8 bases and the V segment lost 1 base, leaving 9 bases of the junction unmatched. This CDR3 comprises 16 residues. Per germline, CDR1 LGHNA and CDR2 YSLEER. This CDR3 reads CASSQAQLAGGGKQYF. In nucleotides, the CDR3 is TGCGCCAGCAGCCAAGCCCAACTAGCGGGAGGCGGTAAGCAGTACTTC.

V and J are TRBV6-5 and TRBJ2-7, with D possibly TRBD1 on 5 matching bases. The CDR3 sequence is 14 residues long. The germline CDR1 and CDR2 sequences are MNHEY and SVGAGI. Trimming pared 5 bases from V and 2 bases from J, leaving 13 bases between. The CDR3 protein is CASSAGLGPYEQYF. The DNA for the CDR3 is TGTGCCAGCAGTGCCGGTCTGGGGCCCTACGAGCAGTACTTC.

The rearrangement links TRBV5-4 to TRBJ2-7, with a weak D call TRBD2 (6 bases). The CDR3 length is 15 residues. Trimming left V 0 bases short and J 7 bases short, with 17 bases between. Germline values: CDR1 SGHNT, CDR2 YYREEE (reference sequence). Here the CDR3 reads CASSLGGLPLGEQYF. CDR3 DNA sequence: TGTGCCAGCAGCTTGGGGGGACTTCCCCTGGGGGAGCAGTACTTC. The entire variable domain, with the rest obtained from reference TRBV5-4 and TRBJ2-7, is as follows: ETGVTQSPTHLIKTRGQQVTLRCSSQSGHNTVSWYQQALGQGPQFIFQYYREEENGRGNFPPRFSGLQFPNYSSELNVNALELDDSALYLCASSLGGLPLGEQYFGPGTRLTVT.

This chain joins TRBV7-2 and TRBJ2-3; TRBD2 matches 13 bases. Germline loops: CDR1 SGHTA, CDR2 FQGNSA. CDR3 length: 17 amino acids. V dropped 5 bases and J dropped 2; count of bases not matched to a gene: 7. This chain's CDR3 is CASSRRGLAGYTDTQYF. The CDR3, as DNA: TGTGCCAGCAGCCGAAGGGGACTAGCGGGGTACACAGATACGCAGTATTTT.

The chain has TRBV5-1 and TRBJ2-3, with TRBD1 matching 9 bases. There are 17 residues in the CDR3. CDR1 SGHRS and CDR2 YFSETQ come from the germline V gene. Unmatched junction bases numbered 9, after V lost 0 bases and J lost 4 bases. For the CDR3, the DNA is TGCGCCAGCAGCTTGGCCGGGACAGGGCTGGTTCCAGATACGCAGTATTTT. This gives the protein CASSLAGTGLVPDTQYF.

The V gene is TRBV5-1, the J gene TRBJ2-7; 8 bases line up with TRBD2. V lost 4 bases to trimming and J lost 0 bases; unmatched junction nucleotides: 6. The CDR3 length is 15 residues. The germline V gene encodes CDR1 SGHRS and CDR2 YFSETQ. The chain's CDR3 is CASSASGSRSYEQYF. The CDR3 DNA reads TGCGCCAGCAGCGCAAGCGGGAGCCGCTCCTACGAGCAGTACTTC.

This clone was detected only once. The chain joins TRBV19 to TRBJ2-1; 9 nucleotides align to TRBD2. CDR1 LNHDA and CDR2 SQIVND come from the germline V gene (reference sequence). Unmatched junction bases numbered 7, after V lost 1 base and J lost 9 bases. The CDR3 consists of 15 residues. This CDR3 is CASSIGRGRGGEQFF. The CDR3 nucleotides read TGTGCCAGTAGTATAGGGCGGGGGCGGGGGGGTGAGCAGTTCTTC. Looking up the rest from reference TRBV19 and TRBJ2-1 gives the full variable domain: DGGITQSPKYLFRKEGQNVTLSCEQNLNHDAMYWYRQDPGQGLRLIYYSQIVNDFQKGDIAEGYSVSREKKESFPLTVTSAQKNPTAFYLCASSIGRGRGGEQFFGPGTRLTVL.

The count of this clone is one. The J gene is TRBJ2-7, the V gene TRBV7-2, with 9 bases lining up with TRBD2. The length of the CDR3 is 16 residues. CDR1 and CDR2 (germline): SGHTA, FQGNSA. The J segment lost 3 bases and the V segment lost 1 base, leaving 7 bases of the junction unmatched. The CDR3 loop is CASSLGYLAGSYEQYF. DNA for the CDR3: TGTGCCAGCAGCTTAGGATATCTAGCGGGAAGCTACGAGCAGTACTTC.

This sequence joins TRBV6-1 and TRBJ1-5; a weak D match, TRBD1 (6 bases). Trimming pared 5 bases from V and 1 base from J, leaving 9 bases between. Germline CDR1 reads MNHNS; CDR2 reads SASEGT. This CDR3 region has 14 residues. The CDR3 DNA reads as TGTGCCAGCAGTAGTAGGGGGAGCAATCAGCCCCAGCATTTT. It codes for CASSSRGSNQPQHF.

The rearrangement uses TRBV7-3 and TRBJ2-3; possible D gene TRBD2, 6 bases. Germline CDR1 reads SGHTA; CDR2 reads FQGTGA. CDR3 length: 15 residues. Trimming cost V 3 bases and J 2 bases, with 12 bases left between them. CDR3 amino acids: CASSFRGGDTDTQYF. In DNA, the CDR3 is TGTGCCAGCAGCTTCCGTGGCGGGGACACAGATACGCAGTATTTT.

This clone was detected a few times. The J gene is TRBJ1-3, the V gene TRBV11-3; tentatively, D is TRBD1 (5 bases). The germline V gene encodes CDR1 SGHNT and CDR2 YENEEA. The V end lost 8 bases, the J end lost 0 bases, and 11 bases lay between the germline ends. CDR3 length: 14 residues. The CDR3 reads CASLGHCSGNTIYF. In nucleotides, the CDR3 is TGTGCCAGCCTTGGACATTGCTCTGGAAACACCATATATTTT.